Below, 24 T cell receptor beta chains from the same sample are listed, as sequenced in a study of T cells after yellow fever vaccination. TCRdb independently ran MiXCR on the 5' RACE reads; one entry per CDR3 protein. The sample has 450,000 to 600,000 distinct CDR3 sequences; approximately 12% are singletons. Here the sequenced sample was PBMCs, taken on the day of the yellow fever booster vaccination. These TCRs come from a man in his thirties or forties who received the YFV17D yellow fever vaccine.

The chain recombines TRBV7-8 with TRBJ1-6; the match to TRBD1 covers 7 bases. With 2 bases clipped from V and 8 bases from J, the junction kept 6 bases outside the gene matches. Germline CDR1 reads SGHVS; CDR2 reads FQNEAQ. This CDR3 comprises 15 residues. CDR3 protein: CASSLLAGGYSPLHF. The CDR3 nucleotides read TGTGCCAGCAGCTTACTCGCAGGGGGGTATTCACCCCTCCACTTT.

This clonotype was seen a few times. The V gene is TRBV20-1, the J gene TRBJ2-2, with 8 nucleotides matching TRBD1. Germline V gene lookup returns CDR1 DFQATT and CDR2 SNEGSKA (reference sequence). The CDR3 spans 14 residues. V was pared by 6 bases and J by 4 bases, with 7 bases of the junction left unmatched. The CDR3: CSANDRGGTGELFF. The CDR3 coding sequence is TGCAGTGCAAACGACAGGGGTGGCACCGGGGAGCTGTTTTTT.

Here the CDR3 DNA reads TGTGCCACCAGCAGAGATGGGGAAAAACTGTTTTTT. Its protein is CATSRDGEKLFF. The rearrangement links TRBV15 to TRBJ1-4, with D unclear. Germline V CDR1 and CDR2: LNHNV, YYDKDF (reference sequence). Trimming stripped 0 bases from V and 8 bases from J, with 4 bases between. The CDR3 covers 12 residues.

This clonotype was detected many times. The V and J genes are TRBV5-1 and TRBJ2-1, with 8 bases that match TRBD1. CDR3 size: 14 residues. Unmatched junction bases numbered 6, after V lost 4 bases and J lost 6 bases. Germline V lookup: CDR1 SGHRS, CDR2 YFSETQ. The DNA for the CDR3 is TGCGCCAGCAGCCTTAGGACAGGGCGCAATGAGCAGTTCTTC. This codes for CASSLRTGRNEQFF.

Only a few counts were recorded for this clonotype. The chain combines TRBV5-1 with TRBJ1-1; unclear D gene. This CDR3 is built from 20 residues. Germline CDR1 and CDR2: SGHRS and YFSETQ. V was cut by 8 bases and J by 1 base, with 33 bases left in between. DNA of the CDR3: TGCGCCAGTCGCTCCCGTAGTGGCGGACGGCTAACTTTGGGGAACACTGAAGCTTTCTTT. It encodes CASRSRSGGRLTLGNTEAFF.

The V gene is TRBV10-1, the J gene TRBJ2-1, with 11 bases fitting TRBD2. Germline V gene sequence: CDR1 WNHNN, CDR2 SYGVQD (reference sequence). V shed 9 bases, J shed 4 bases, and the junction held 5 bases outside the gene matches. The CDR3 loop spans 14 amino acids. DNA of the CDR3: TGCGCCAGAGGGACTAGCGGTTTATACAATGAGCAGTTCTTC. It specifies CARGTSGLYNEQFF.

The V and J genes are TRBV5-1 and TRBJ2-3, with D tentatively TRBD1 (5 bases). The germline V gene has CDR1 SGHRS and CDR2 YFSETQ. CDR3 length equals 15 residues. Trimming stripped 0 bases from V and 2 bases from J, with 10 bases between. CDR3 sequence (DNA): TGCGCCAGCAGCTTGGGCGACAGTTACACAGATACGCAGTATTTT. Protein sequence: CASSLGDSYTDTQYF.

In this sample, this clonotype turned up a few times. The chain links TRBV7-2 to TRBJ1-1, with 11 bases aligning to TRBD1. Germline CDR1 SGHTA, CDR2 FQGNSA. Trimming cost V 3 bases and J 10 bases; bases outside gene matches: 7. CDR3 size: 14 residues. In DNA form, the CDR3 reads TGTGCCAGCAGCTTGGACAGGGGGCAAGGTAGAGCTTTCTTT. This gives the protein CASSLDRGQGRAFF.

V usage is TRBV9 and J usage is TRBJ1-5; D not certain. The germline V gene encodes CDR1 SGDLS and CDR2 YYNGEE. V was shortened by 0 bases and J by 4 bases, with 5 bases between the two germline ends. The CDR3 consists of 13 residues. DNA for the CDR3: TGTGCCAGCAGCGTAGCGCCGAATCAGCCCCAGCATTTT. Encoded protein: CASSVAPNQPQHF.

This clonotype occurred a few times. The V gene is TRBV12-3 or TRBV12-4, the J gene TRBJ1-4; TRBD1 aligns across 9 bases. The CDR3 totals 17 residues. J was trimmed by 12 bases and V by 5 bases; bases with no gene match: 19. This CDR3 is CASSPIRTGAYGVELFF. CDR3 DNA: TGTGCCAGCAGTCCAATCAGGACAGGGGCCTACGGTGTGGAACTGTTTTTT.

V is TRBV24-1 and J is TRBJ2-5; possibly TRBD1 for D (7 bases). Germline CDR1 and CDR2: KGHDR and SFDVKD. This CDR3 has 15 amino acids. V was shortened by 5 bases and J by 2 bases, with 14 bases between the two germline ends. The DNA of the CDR3 is TGTGCCACCAGTGGCGGGACAGATATACAAGAGACCCAGTACTTC. This sequence encodes CATSGGTDIQETQYF.

This chain uses TRBV6-1 with TRBJ2-4; no reliable D call. V lost 1 base to trimming and J lost 0 bases, with 13 bases between them. The CDR3 runs 17 residues. The germline V gene has CDR1 MNHNS and CDR2 SASEGT. CDR3: CASSEEEVPLAKNIQYF. The CDR3 DNA reads TGTGCCAGCAGTGAAGAAGAGGTACCTCTAGCCAAAAACATTCAGTACTTC.

V gene TRBV12-3 or TRBV12-4 combines with J gene TRBJ1-3, with D uncertain. Trimming took 3 bases from V and 5 from J, leaving 5 bases between them. CDR3 length equals 12 residues. CDR3 in DNA: TGTGCCAGCAGTTTTCCCAGAAACACCATATATTTT. It specifies CASSFPRNTIYF.

The chain carries TRBV18 and TRBJ2-5; the D gene is possibly TRBD1 (6 bases). Germline V lookup: CDR1 KGHSH, CDR2 LQKENI. Trimming left V 8 bases short and J 6 bases short, with 19 bases between. There are 14 residues in the CDR3. The CDR3 sequence is CASQSDRYQQTQYF. The DNA of the CDR3 is TGTGCCAGCCAATCGGACAGATACCAGCAGACCCAGTACTTC.

V is TRBV5-1 and J is TRBJ2-2, with 10 positions matching TRBD2. J was trimmed by 6 bases and V by 0 bases; bases with no gene match: 8. This CDR3 region has 17 residues. The germline CDR1 and CDR2 sequences are SGHRS and YFSETQ. The CDR3 DNA sequence: TGCGCCAGCAGCTTGGCCAGGACTAGCGGTTGGCCCGGGGAGCTGTTTTTT. This translates into CASSLARTSGWPGELFF.

The chain employs TRBV9 and TRBJ1-2; D call uncertain. Germline V gene sequence: CDR1 SGDLS, CDR2 YYNGEE. Trimming shortened V by 0 bases and J by 8 bases, and 14 bases separated the two germline ends. This CDR3 spans 14 amino acids. CDR3 sequence: CASSVASAAYGYTF. CDR3 nucleotides: TGTGCCAGCAGCGTAGCTTCGGCGGCCTACGGCTACACCTTC. Full variable domain (rest looked up from reference TRBV9 and TRBJ1-2): DSGVTQTPKHLITATGQRVTLRCSPRSGDLSVYWYQQSLDQGLQFLIQYYNGEERAKGNILERFSAQQFPDLHSELNLSSLELGDSALYFCASSVASAAYGYTFGSGTRLTVV.

This chain uses TRBV2 with TRBJ2-5, with D perhaps matching TRBD1 (5 bases). The CDR3 runs 14 residues. The V end was cut by 6 bases, the J end by 5 bases, with 16 bases between. The germline CDR1 and CDR2 sequences are SNHLY and FYNNEI. The CDR3 bases are TGTGCCAGCAGGGACCTCCTCAAGGGGGAGACCCAGTACTTC. Translating it yields CASRDLLKGETQYF.

This clonotype has a count of ten or more. The chain has TRBV15 and TRBJ2-3; maybe TRBD2 (5 bases). This CDR3 has 15 residues. V was shortened by 0 bases and J by 2 bases, with 9 bases between the two germline ends. Germline V CDR1 and CDR2: LNHNV, YYDKDF (reference sequence). The CDR3 sequence: CATSRDGKFTDTQYF. The CDR3 DNA reads TGTGCCACCAGCAGAGACGGGAAATTCACAGATACGCAGTATTTT.

A few counts support this clonotype. This chain connects TRBV7-2 to TRBJ2-2, with unresolved D. With 5 bases removed from V and 6 bases from J, the gap between germline ends came to 13 bases. Germline-derived CDR1 and CDR2 are SGHTA and FQGNSA. The CDR3 is made up of 14 amino acids. CDR3 in amino acids: CASSHFSRSGELFF. The DNA of the CDR3 is TGTGCCAGCAGCCATTTCTCTAGGTCCGGGGAGCTGTTTTTT.

This chain links TRBV7-2 with TRBJ2-3; D remains ambiguous. V gave up 5 bases and J gave up 1 base, with 10 bases separating them. The V gene's germline CDR1 is SGHTA and CDR2 FQGNSA. The CDR3 has 14 amino acids. CDR3 DNA: TGTGCCAGCAGCGCCCGTGGGGGCACAGATACGCAGTATTTT. Translated, it gives CASSARGGTDTQYF.

This chain links TRBV7-2 with TRBJ1-2; D remains ambiguous. This CDR3 comprises 11 residues. Trimming took 6 bases from V and 0 from J, leaving 2 bases between them. CDR1 SGHTA and CDR2 FQGNSA come from the germline V gene. The DNA for the CDR3 is TGTGCCAGCAGGGCTAACTATGGCTACACCTTC. Its translation is CASRANYGYTF.

The chain has TRBV19 and TRBJ1-5; maybe TRBD1 (6 bases). Germline V gene lookup returns CDR1 LNHDA and CDR2 SQIVND (reference sequence). V shed 7 bases and J shed 5 bases, with 15 bases lying between them. The CDR3 runs 14 residues. CDR3 sequence: CASTQDSLYQPQHF. CDR3 in DNA: TGTGCCAGTACCCAGGACAGCTTATATCAGCCCCAGCATTTT.

This clonotype was recorded a few times. The chain uses TRBV6-2 or TRBV6-3 and TRBJ2-7; either TRBD1 or TRBD2 may supply D (5 bases each). Germline V gives CDR1 MNHEY, CDR2 SVGEGT. This CDR3 contains 16 residues. Trimming removed 6 bases at V and 3 bases at J, with 21 bases between. The CDR3 reads CASRSTWDRKIYEQYF. CDR3 in DNA: TGTGCCAGCAGATCGACTTGGGACCGAAAAATCTACGAGCAGTACTTC.

This clonotype showed up just a few times. This sequence joins TRBV7-9 and TRBJ2-7; a possible D gene is TRBD1 (5 bases). Germline V lookup: CDR1 SEHNR, CDR2 FQNEAQ (reference sequence). CDR3 length: 15 amino acids. The ends were cut back, 5 bases at V and 3 bases at J, with 17 bases in the middle. The CDR3 region is CASSLLQVQLYEQYF. The CDR3 bases are TGTGCCAGCAGCCTCCTACAGGTTCAGCTCTACGAGCAGTACTTC.